This entry describes one T cell receptor (beta chain). TCRdb's table, derived via immunoSEQ multiplex PCR, lists solely in-frame clones and lacks some. Found here are 50,000 to 60,000 clones, around 91% of them singletons; the top ten hold about 1.8%. There are 14 residues in the CDR3. The germline V and J ends were trimmed by 5 bases and 1 base, with 11 bases remaining between them. CDR1 is SEHNR and CDR2 is FQNEAQ in the germline V gene (reference sequence). This sample stems from a study of T cell changes during pregnancy in multiple sclerosis. This receptor was taken from a female donor with multiple sclerosis, enrolled in a pregnancy study. The material was peripheral blood, obtained after pregnancy. V and J are TRBV7-9 and TRBJ2-5; D call uncertain. The CDR3 DNA is TGTGCCAGCAGCCTCCAGCGAGCCCAAGAGACCCAGTACTTC. Translating gives CASSLQRAQETQYF.